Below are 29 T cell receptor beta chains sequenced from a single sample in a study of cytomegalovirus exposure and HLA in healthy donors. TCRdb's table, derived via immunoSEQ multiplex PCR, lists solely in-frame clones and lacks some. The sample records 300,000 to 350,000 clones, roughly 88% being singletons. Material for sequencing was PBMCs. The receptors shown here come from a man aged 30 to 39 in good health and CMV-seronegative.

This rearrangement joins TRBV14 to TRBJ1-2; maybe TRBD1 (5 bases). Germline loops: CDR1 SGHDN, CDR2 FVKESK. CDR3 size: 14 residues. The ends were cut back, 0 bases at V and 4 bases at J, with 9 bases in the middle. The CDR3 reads CASSQERTGYGYTF. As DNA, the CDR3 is TGTGCCAGCAGCCAAGAACGCACAGGCTATGGCTACACCTTC.

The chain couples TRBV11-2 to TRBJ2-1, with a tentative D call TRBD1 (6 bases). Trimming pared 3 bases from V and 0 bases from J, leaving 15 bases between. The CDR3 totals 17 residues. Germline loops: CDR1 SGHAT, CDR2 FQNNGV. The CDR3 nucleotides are TGTGCCAGCAGCTTCGGCCAGGGGATCGGCTCCTACAATGAGCAGTTCTTC. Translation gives CASSFGQGIGSYNEQFF.

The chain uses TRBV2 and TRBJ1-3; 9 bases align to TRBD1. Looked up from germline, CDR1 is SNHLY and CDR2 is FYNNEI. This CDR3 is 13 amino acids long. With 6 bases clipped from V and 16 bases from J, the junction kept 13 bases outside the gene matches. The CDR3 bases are TGTGCCAGCAGCCCCGGGACAGGGTTTGGAAGGTATTTT. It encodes CASSPGTGFGRYF.

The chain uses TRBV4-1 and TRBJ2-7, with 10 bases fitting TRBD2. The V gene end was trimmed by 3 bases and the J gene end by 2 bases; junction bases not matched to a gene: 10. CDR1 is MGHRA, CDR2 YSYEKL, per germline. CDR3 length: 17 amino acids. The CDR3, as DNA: TGCGCCAGCAGCCACCCCAGGGCTAGCGGGAGACCCTACGAGCAGTACTTC. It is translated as CASSHPRASGRPYEQYF.

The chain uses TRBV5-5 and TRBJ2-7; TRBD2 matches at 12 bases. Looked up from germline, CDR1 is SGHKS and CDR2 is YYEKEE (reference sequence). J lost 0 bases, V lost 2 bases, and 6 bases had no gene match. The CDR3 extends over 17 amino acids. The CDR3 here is CASSLGLAGGRSYEQYF. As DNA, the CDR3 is TGTGCCAGCAGCTTAGGTCTAGCGGGGGGGCGCTCCTACGAGCAGTACTTC.

The CDR3, as DNA: TGCGCCAGCAGCTTGAAGGGGGCGCAAACAGATACGCAGTATTTT. Protein: CASSLKGAQTDTQYF. V gene TRBV5-1 combines with J gene TRBJ2-3; 7 positions agree with TRBD1. CDR1 and CDR2 (germline): SGHRS, YFSETQ. V lost 1 base to trimming and J lost 3 bases; unmatched junction nucleotides: 5. This CDR3 has 15 amino acids.

The CDR3 loop is CASSLGRYRTRDTQYF. CDR3 sequence (DNA): TGTGCCAGCAGCTTAGGCCGGTACCGAACTCGGGATACGCAGTATTTT. J is TRBJ2-3 and V is TRBV13; D ambiguous. Germline CDR1 reads PRHDT; CDR2 reads FYEKMQ (reference sequence). This CDR3 is 16 amino acids long. Trimming took 0 bases from V and 6 from J, leaving 16 bases between them.

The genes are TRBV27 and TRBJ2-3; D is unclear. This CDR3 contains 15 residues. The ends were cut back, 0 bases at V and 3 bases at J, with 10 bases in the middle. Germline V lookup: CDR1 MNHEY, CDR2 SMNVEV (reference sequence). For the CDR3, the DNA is TGTGCCAGCAGTTTATCAGCCATCGGGACAGATACGCAGTATTTT. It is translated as CASSLSAIGTDTQYF.

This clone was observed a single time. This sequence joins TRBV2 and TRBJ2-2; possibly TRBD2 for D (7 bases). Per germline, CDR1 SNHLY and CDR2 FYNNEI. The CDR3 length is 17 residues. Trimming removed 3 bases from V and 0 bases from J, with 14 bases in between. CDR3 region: CASSDSGGPTNTGELFF. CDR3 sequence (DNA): TGTGCCAGCAGTGATTCCGGGGGGCCAACGAACACCGGGGAGCTGTTTTTT.

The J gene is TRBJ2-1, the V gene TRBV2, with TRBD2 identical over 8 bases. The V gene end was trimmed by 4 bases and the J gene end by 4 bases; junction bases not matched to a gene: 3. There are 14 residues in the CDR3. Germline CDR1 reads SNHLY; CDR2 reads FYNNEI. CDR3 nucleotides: TGTGCCAGCAGTGGGGTAGCGGGGTACAATGAGCAGTTCTTC. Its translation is CASSGVAGYNEQFF.

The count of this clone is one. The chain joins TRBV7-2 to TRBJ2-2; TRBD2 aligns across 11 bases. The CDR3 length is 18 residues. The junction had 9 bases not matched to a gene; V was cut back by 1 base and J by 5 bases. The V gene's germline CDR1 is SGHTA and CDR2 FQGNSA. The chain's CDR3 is CASSLVASGGYMTGELFF. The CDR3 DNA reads TGTGCCAGCAGCTTAGTTGCTAGCGGGGGGTATATGACCGGGGAGCTGTTTTTT.

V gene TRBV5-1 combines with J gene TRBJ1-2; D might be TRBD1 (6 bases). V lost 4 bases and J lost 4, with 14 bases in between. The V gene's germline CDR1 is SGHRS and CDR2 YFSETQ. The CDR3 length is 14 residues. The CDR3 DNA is TGCGCCAGCAGCCTCCAGGGGATGGGCTATGGCTACACCTTC. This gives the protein CASSLQGMGYGYTF.

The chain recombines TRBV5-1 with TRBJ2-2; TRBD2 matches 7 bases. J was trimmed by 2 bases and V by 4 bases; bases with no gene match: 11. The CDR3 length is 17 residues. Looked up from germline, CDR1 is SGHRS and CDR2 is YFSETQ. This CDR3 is CASSPGGSTPNTGELFF. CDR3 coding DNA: TGCGCCAGCAGCCCCGGGGGGTCCACGCCTAACACCGGGGAGCTGTTTTTT.

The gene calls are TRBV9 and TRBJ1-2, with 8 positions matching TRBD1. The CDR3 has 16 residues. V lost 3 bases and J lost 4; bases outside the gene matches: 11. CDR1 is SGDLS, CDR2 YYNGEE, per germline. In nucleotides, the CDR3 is TGTGCCAGCAGCGCCGAAATCGGACAGGGCACCTATGGCTACACCTTC. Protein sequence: CASSAEIGQGTYGYTF.

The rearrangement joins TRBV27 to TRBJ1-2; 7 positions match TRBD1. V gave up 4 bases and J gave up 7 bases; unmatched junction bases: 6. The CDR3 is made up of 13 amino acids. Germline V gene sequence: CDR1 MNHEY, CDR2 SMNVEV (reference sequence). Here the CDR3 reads CASSSTGFPGYTF. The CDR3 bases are TGTGCCAGCAGTTCGACAGGGTTTCCTGGCTACACCTTC.

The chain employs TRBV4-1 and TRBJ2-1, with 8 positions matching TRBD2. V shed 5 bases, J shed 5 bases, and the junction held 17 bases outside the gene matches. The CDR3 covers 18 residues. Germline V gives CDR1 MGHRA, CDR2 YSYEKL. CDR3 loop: CASSSEPSSAGGHNEQFF. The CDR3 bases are TGCGCCAGCAGCAGTGAACCTAGCTCGGCGGGGGGCCACAATGAGCAGTTCTTC.

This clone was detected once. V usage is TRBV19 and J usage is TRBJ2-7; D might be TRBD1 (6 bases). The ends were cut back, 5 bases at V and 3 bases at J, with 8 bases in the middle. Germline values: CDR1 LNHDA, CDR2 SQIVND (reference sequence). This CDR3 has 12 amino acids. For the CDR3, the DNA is TGTGCCAGTAGTCTGGACAGCTACGAGCAGTACTTC. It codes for CASSLDSYEQYF.

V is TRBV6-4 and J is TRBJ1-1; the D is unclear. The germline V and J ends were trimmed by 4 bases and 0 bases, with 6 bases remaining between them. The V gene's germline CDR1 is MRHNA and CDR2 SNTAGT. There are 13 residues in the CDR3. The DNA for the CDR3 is TGTGCCAGCAGTGCTAGCATGAACACTGAAGCTTTCTTT. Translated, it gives CASSASMNTEAFF.

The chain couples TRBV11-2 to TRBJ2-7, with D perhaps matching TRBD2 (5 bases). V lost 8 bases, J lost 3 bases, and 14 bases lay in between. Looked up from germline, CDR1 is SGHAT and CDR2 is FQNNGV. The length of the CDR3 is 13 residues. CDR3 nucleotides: TGTGCCAGCGGCCCACGGGGAATCTACGAGCAGTACTTC. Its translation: CASGPRGIYEQYF.

The CDR3 coding sequence is TGTGCCAGCAGCTTAGCGACAGGTACCTTCTCTGGAAACACCATATATTTT. Translating gives CASSLATGTFSGNTIYF. This sequence joins TRBV7-9 and TRBJ1-3; the D gene is possibly TRBD1 (6 bases). In germline, CDR1 is SEHNR, CDR2 FQNEAQ (reference sequence). V was trimmed by 0 bases and J by 0 bases, leaving 12 bases between them. CDR3 length: 17 residues. The full variable domain, with the rest looked up from reference TRBV7-9 and TRBJ1-3, is DTGVSQNPRHKITKRGQNVTFRCDPISEHNRLYWYRQTLGQGPEFLTYFQNEAQLEKSRLLSDRFSAERPKGSFSTLEIQRTEQGDSAMYLCASSLATGTFSGNTIYFGEGSWLTVV.

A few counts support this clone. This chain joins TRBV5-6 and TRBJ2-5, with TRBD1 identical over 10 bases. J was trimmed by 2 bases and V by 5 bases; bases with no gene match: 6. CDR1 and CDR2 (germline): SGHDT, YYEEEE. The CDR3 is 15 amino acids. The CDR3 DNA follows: TGTGCCAGCAGTTTGCGGACAGGGGGACAAGAGACCCAGTACTTC. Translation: CASSLRTGGQETQYF.

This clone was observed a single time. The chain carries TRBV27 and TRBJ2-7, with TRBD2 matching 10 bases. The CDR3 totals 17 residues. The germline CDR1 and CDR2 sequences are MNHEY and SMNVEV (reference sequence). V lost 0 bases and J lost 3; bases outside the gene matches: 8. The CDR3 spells CASSLSAGLARSYEQYF. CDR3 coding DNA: TGTGCCAGCAGTTTATCCGCGGGACTAGCGAGAAGCTACGAGCAGTACTTC.

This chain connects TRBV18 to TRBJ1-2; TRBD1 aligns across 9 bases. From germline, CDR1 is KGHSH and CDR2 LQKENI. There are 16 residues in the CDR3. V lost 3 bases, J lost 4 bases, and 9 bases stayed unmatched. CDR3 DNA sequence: TGTGCCAGCTCACCGGTTCCCGGGACAGGGATCTATGGCTACACCTTC. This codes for CASSPVPGTGIYGYTF.

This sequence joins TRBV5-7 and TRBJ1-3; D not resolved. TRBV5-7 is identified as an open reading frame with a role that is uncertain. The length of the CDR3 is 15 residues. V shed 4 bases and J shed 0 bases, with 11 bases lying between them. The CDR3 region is CASSLQKDSGNTIYF. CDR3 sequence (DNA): TGTGCCAGCAGCCTACAGAAAGACTCTGGAAACACCATATATTTT.

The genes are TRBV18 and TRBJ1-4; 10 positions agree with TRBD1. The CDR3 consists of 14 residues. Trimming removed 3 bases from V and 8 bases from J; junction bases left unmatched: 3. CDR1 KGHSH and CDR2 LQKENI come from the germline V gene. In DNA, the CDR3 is TGTGCCAGCTCACCCGGGACAGGGGTCGAAAAACTGTTTTTT. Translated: CASSPGTGVEKLFF.

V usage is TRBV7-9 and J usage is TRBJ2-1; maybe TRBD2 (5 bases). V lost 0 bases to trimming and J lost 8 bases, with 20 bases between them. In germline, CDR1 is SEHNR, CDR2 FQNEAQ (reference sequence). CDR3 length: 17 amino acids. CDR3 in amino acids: CASSLARKTSTKHEQFF. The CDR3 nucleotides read TGTGCCAGCAGCTTAGCGAGGAAAACTAGTACCAAGCATGAGCAGTTCTTC.

CDR3 sequence: CSVDQGFGEQYF. CDR3 DNA: TGCAGCGTTGATCAAGGCTTCGGGGAGCAGTACTTC. The chain links TRBV29-1 to TRBJ2-7, with no clear D. Germline assignment: CDR1 SQVTM and CDR2 ANQGSEA. The CDR3 runs 12 residues. The ends were cut back, 3 bases at V and 7 bases at J, with 13 bases in the middle.

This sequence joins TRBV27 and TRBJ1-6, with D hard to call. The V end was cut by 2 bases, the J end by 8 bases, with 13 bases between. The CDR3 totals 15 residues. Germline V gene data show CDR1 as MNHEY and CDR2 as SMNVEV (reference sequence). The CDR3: CASSLREGRHSPLHF. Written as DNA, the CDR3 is TGTGCCAGCAGTTTAAGAGAAGGGAGGCATTCACCCCTCCACTTT.

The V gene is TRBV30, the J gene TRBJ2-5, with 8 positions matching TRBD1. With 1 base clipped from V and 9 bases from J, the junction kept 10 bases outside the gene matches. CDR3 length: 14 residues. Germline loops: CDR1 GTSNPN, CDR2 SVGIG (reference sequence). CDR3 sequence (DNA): TGTGCCTGGAGTGGCCGGGACAGGACGTTCCCCCAGTACTTC. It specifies CAWSGRDRTFPQYF.